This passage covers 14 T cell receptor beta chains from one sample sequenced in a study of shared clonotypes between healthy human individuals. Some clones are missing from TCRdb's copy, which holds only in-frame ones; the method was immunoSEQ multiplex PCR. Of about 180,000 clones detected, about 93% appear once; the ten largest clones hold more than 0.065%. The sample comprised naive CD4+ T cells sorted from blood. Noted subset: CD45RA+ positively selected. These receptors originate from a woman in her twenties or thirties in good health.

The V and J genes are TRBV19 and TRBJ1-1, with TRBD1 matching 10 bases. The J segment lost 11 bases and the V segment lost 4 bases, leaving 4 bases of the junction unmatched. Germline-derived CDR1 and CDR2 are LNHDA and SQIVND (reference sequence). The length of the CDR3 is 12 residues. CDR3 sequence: CASSTGTGAAFF. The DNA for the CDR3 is TGTGCCAGTAGTACCGGGACAGGGGCCGCTTTCTTT.

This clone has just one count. The CDR3 sequence is CASSLGFYEQYF. The CDR3 bases are TGTGCCAGCAGCTTAGGATTCTACGAGCAGTACTTC. The chain carries TRBV7-3 and TRBJ2-7, with unresolved D. Germline CDR1 reads SGHTA; CDR2 reads FQGTGA. Trimming took 2 bases from V and 3 from J, leaving 5 bases between them. The CDR3 length is 12 residues.

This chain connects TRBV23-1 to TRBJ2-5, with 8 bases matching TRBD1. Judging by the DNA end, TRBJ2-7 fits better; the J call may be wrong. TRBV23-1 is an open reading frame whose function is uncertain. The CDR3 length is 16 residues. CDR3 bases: TGCGCCAGCAGTCAATCATCCGGACAGGGCACCTACGAGCAGTACTTC. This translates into CASSQSSGQGTYEQYF.

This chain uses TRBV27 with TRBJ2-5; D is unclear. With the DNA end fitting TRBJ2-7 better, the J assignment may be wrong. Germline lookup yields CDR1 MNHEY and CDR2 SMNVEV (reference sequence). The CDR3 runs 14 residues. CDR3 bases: TGTGCCAGCAGTTATCGACCTTATTGGGACGAGCAGTACTTC. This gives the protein CASSYRPYWDEQYF.

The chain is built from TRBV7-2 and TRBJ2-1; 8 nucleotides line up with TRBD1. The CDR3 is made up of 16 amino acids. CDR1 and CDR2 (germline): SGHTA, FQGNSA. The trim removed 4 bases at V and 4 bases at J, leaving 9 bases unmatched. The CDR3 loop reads CASSSRTGTGYNEQFF. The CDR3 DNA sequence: TGTGCCAGCAGCTCCCGAACCGGGACAGGATACAATGAGCAGTTCTTC.

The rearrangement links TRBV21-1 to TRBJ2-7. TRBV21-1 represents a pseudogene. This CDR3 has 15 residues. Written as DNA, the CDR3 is TGTGCCAGCAGTGGGAAGGGGACCCAAAACTACGAGCAGTACTTC. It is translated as CASSGKGTQNYEQYF.

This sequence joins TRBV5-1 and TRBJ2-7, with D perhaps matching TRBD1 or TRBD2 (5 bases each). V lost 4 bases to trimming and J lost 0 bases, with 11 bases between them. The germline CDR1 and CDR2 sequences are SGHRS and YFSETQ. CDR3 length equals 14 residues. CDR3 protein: CASSRDPSSYEQYF. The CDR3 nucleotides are TGCGCCAGCAGCCGGGACCCCAGCTCCTACGAGCAGTACTTC.

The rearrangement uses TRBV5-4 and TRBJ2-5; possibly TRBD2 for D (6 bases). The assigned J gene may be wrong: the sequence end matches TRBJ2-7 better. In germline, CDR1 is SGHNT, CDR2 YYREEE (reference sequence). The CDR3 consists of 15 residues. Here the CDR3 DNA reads TGTGCCAGCAGCTCGGTGATGGGGACTGCCTACGAGCAGTACTTC. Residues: CASSSVMGTAYEQYF.

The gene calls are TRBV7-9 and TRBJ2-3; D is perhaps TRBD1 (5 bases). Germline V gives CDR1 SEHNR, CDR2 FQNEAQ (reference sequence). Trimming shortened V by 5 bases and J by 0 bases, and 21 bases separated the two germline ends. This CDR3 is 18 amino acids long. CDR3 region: CASSQPARVRDSTDTQYF. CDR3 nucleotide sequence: TGTGCCAGCAGCCAACCTGCTCGGGTCAGGGATAGCACAGATACGCAGTATTTT. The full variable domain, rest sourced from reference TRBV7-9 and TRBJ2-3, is DTGVSQNPRHKITKRGQNVTFRCDPISEHNRLYWYRQTLGQGPEFLTYFQNEAQLEKSRLLSDRFSAERPKGSFSTLEIQRTEQGDSAMYLCASSQPARVRDSTDTQYFGPGTRLTVL.

CDR3 sequence: CASSAPGLHGNEQYF. In DNA form, the CDR3 reads TGTGCCAGCAGTGCCCCGGGACTTCACGGGAACGAGCAGTACTTC. This chain uses TRBV25-1 with TRBJ2-7, with a possible D match to TRBD2 (6 bases). CDR3 length: 15 residues. V was cut by 4 bases and J by 5 bases, with 18 bases left in between. CDR1 is MGHDK, CDR2 SYGVNS, per germline.

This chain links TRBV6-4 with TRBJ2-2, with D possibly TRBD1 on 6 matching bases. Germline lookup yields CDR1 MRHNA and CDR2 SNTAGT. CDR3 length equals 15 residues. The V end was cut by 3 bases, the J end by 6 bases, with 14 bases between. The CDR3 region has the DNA TGTGCCAGCAGTGAACAGGGCCCTGGGTCCGGGGAGCTGTTTTTT. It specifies CASSEQGPGSGELFF.

The CDR3 DNA reads TGTGCCAGCAGCTTGCCCGTATGGACTTATAATTCACCCCTCCACTTT. Translated, it gives CASSLPVWTYNSPLHF. The chain combines TRBV5-8 with TRBJ1-6; the D is unclear. Germline CDR1 SGHTS, CDR2 YDEGEE. This CDR3 has 16 amino acids. V lost 1 base and J 4 bases, leaving 12 bases between the germline ends.

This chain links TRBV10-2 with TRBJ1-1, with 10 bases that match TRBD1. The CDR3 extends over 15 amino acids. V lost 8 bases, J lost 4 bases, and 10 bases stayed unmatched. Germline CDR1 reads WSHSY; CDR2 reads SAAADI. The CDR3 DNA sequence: TGCGCCAGCCGCCTACGACAGGGGGCCGTCACTGAAGCTTTCTTT. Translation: CASRLRQGAVTEAFF.

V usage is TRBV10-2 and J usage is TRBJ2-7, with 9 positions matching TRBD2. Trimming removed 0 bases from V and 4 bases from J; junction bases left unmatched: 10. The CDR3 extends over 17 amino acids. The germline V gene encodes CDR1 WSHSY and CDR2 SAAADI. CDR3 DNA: TGCGCCAGCAGTGAGTCGGGAATTAGCGGGAGTGTGTACGAGCAGTACTTC. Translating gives CASSESGISGSVYEQYF.